Below, 20 T cell receptor beta chains from the same sample are listed, as sequenced in a study of blood T cells in healthy people across ages (dated by TCRdb to between 2015 and 2016). Library generation was performed with 5' RACE. Data came from an Illumina HiSeq 2500. A second PCR of about 6 to 11 cycles was performed with a sample-barcoded 5' primer and a J-beta primer mix. TCRdb itself trimmed the public reads at Q25 with fastp, ran MiXCR and retained productive beta chains. Records with the same CDR3 protein are collapsed into one entry carrying the most frequent genes and DNA. This sample has over 450,000 distinct CDR3 sequences in its table, and around 24% of those were observed once. The leading ten clones occupy under 9% of the sample. The sample was also reused in another study, on T cells of mothers and their children.

The material sequenced was blood. The origin of the receptors is a boy younger than 18 in good health.

The chain is built from TRBV16 and TRBJ2-5; 7 bases map to TRBD1. TRBJ2-1 matches the DNA end more closely, so the J call is doubtful. The germline gives CDR1 KGHSY, CDR2 FQNENV. The CDR3 length is 13 residues. The CDR3 bases are TGTGCCAGCAGCCAAAACAGGGGAAATGAGCAGTTCTTC. This translates into CASSQNRGNEQFF.

The rearrangement uses TRBV29-1 and TRBJ1-2; 7 bases map to TRBD1. Germline CDR1 SQVTM, CDR2 ANQGSEA. The V and J ends lost 7 bases and 4 bases, in that order; junction bases with no gene match: 6. The CDR3 runs to 12 residues. The chain's CDR3 is CSATGTAYGYTF. CDR3 nucleotide sequence: TGCAGCGCCACTGGGACAGCCTATGGCTACACCTTC.

To note about this clonotype: One end of the junction does not line up with germline, which may come from a read error. The genes are TRBV7-2 and TRBJ2-3; TRBD2 is a possible D gene (6 bases). The CDR3 is 16 amino acids. Germline V CDR1 and CDR2: SGHTA, FQGNSA. CDR3 loop: CASNLDGGDSTDTQYF. The CDR3 nucleotides read TGTGCCAGCAACTTAGACGGCGGGGATAGCACAGATACGCAGTATTTT. The complete variable domain, with remaining parts taken from reference TRBV7-2 and TRBJ2-3, reads GAGVSQSPSNKVTEKGKDVELRCDPISGHTALYWYRQSLGQGLEFLIYFQGNSAPDKSGLPSDRFSAERTGGSVSTLTIQRTQQEDSAVYLCASNLDGGDSTDTQYFGPGTRLTVL.

In its sample, this clonotype was seen a few times. The V call is TRBV7-2, the J call TRBJ2-1; no reliable D call. Germline V lookup: CDR1 SGHTA, CDR2 FQGNSA. Trimming pared 5 bases from V and 4 bases from J, leaving 12 bases between. This CDR3 spans 14 amino acids. CDR3 in amino acids: CASSMDLLYNEQFF. Written as DNA, the CDR3 is TGTGCCAGCAGCATGGATTTACTTTACAATGAGCAGTTCTTC.

V gene TRBV20-1 combines with J gene TRBJ1-1; 10 nucleotides match TRBD1. Germline lookup yields CDR1 DFQATT and CDR2 SNEGSKA (reference sequence). Trimming at V came to 1 base and at J to 2 bases, leaving 4 bases not matched to a gene. The CDR3 has 15 residues. The CDR3 protein is CSARAGQGRNTEAFF. CDR3 bases: TGCAGTGCTAGAGCGGGACAGGGGAGAAACACTGAAGCTTTCTTT.

The V call is TRBV5-6, the J call TRBJ2-1; 8 bases line up with TRBD2. The CDR3 contains 15 residues. J lost 4 bases, V lost 6 bases, and 9 bases had no gene match. Germline loops: CDR1 SGHDT, CDR2 YYEEEE. In nucleotides, the CDR3 is TGTGCCAGCACCCTTAACGGGGGGGTGTACAATGAGCAGTTCTTC. Protein sequence: CASTLNGGVYNEQFF. The full variable domain, in which reference TRBV5-6 and TRBJ2-1 provide the parts outside the CDR3, is DAGVTQSPTHLIKTRGQQVTLRCSPKSGHDTVSWYQQALGQGPQFIFQYYEEEERQRGNFPDRFSGHQFPNYSSELNVNALLLGDSALYLCASTLNGGVYNEQFFGPGTRLTVL.

This clonotype was seen only a few times. The chain recombines TRBV9 with TRBJ2-6, with 8 nucleotides matching TRBD2. Germline V gives CDR1 SGDLS, CDR2 YYNGEE. The CDR3 covers 22 residues. V was pared by 3 bases and J by 1 base, with 21 bases of the junction left unmatched. CDR3 sequence reads: CASSGRLLGPAGERSGANVLTF. CDR3 nucleotides: TGTGCCAGCAGCGGGAGGCTGTTGGGACCAGCGGGGGAAAGATCTGGGGCCAACGTCCTGACTTTC.

This clonotype has ten or more counts. One end of the junction varies from germline; a read error may be responsible. V gene TRBV20-1 combines with J gene TRBJ2-1; D is perhaps TRBD2 (6 bases). The CDR3 totals 13 residues. CDR1 and CDR2 (germline): DFQATT, SNEGSKA (reference sequence). The CDR3 sequence is CSARGPAGNEQFF. The CDR3 region has the DNA TGCAGTGCCAGAGGGCCAGCGGGCAATGAGCAGTTCTTC.

The chain links TRBV21-1 to TRBJ2-7; the table's D call TRBD2 went unverified against the DNA. TRBV21-1 is a recognized pseudogene. This CDR3 is 17 amino acids long. The CDR3 loop is CASSKDGDSLLAYEQYF. In DNA, the CDR3 is TGTGCCAGCAGCAAAGACGGGGACTCCTTACTTGCCTACGAGCAGTACTTC.

This clonotype was counted between two and nine times. Germline and junction disagree at one end, which may indicate a read error. The chain has TRBV6-2 or TRBV6-3 and TRBJ2-5; 11 bases are shared with TRBD2. The germline gives CDR1 MNHEY, CDR2 SVGEGT. The length of the CDR3 is 15 residues. The CDR3 is CASSRLAGYQETRYF. DNA for the CDR3: TGTGCCAGCAGTCGACTAGCGGGGTATCAAGAGACCCGGTACTTC.

The chain employs TRBV13 and TRBJ1-2; D gene unclear. The CDR3 totals 14 residues. V shed 2 bases and J shed 7 bases, with 14 bases lying between them. Germline V gene sequence: CDR1 PRHDT, CDR2 FYEKMQ (reference sequence). This CDR3 is CASSLRAAKAGYTF. In nucleotides, the CDR3 is TGTGCCAGCAGCTTACGGGCAGCAAAGGCTGGCTACACCTTC. Full variable domain (outside the CDR3, taken from reference TRBV13 and TRBJ1-2): AAGVIQSPRHLIKEKRETATLKCYPIPRHDTVYWYQQGPGQDPQFLISFYEKMQSDKGSIPDRFSAQQFSDYHSELNMSSLELGDSALYFCASSLRAAKAGYTFGSGTRLTVV.

There are many counts of this clonotype. The chain recombines TRBV12-3 or TRBV12-4 with TRBJ2-5; TRBD2 aligns across 11 bases. The CDR3 has 15 amino acids. V lost 5 bases, J lost 3 bases, and 5 bases stayed unmatched. The CDR3 DNA reads as TGTGCCAGCAGTCTAGGGACTAGCGGAAAAGAGACCCAGTACTTC. Translation: CASSLGTSGKETQYF.

The sample holds a few counts of this clonotype. J is TRBJ1-5 and V is TRBV6-1; no clear D gene. The germline V gene encodes CDR1 MNHNS and CDR2 SASEGT. V was clipped by 6 bases and J by 3 bases, with 15 bases between them. This CDR3 has 15 residues. The DNA of the CDR3 is TGTGCCAGCAGGAAAAGGGCGGAAATCAATCAGCCCCAGCATTTT. It codes for CASRKRAEINQPQHF.

The genes are TRBV20-1 and TRBJ1-2, with a weak D call TRBD1 (6 bases). Germline assignment: CDR1 DFQATT and CDR2 SNEGSKA (reference sequence). Trimming removed 7 bases at V and 4 bases at J, with 13 bases between. The CDR3 is made up of 12 amino acids. DNA of the CDR3: TGCAGTGTTGAGGGGGGGCTCTATGGCTACACCTTC. Its protein is CSVEGGLYGYTF.

CDR3 protein: CSVDLGRTQETQYF. The CDR3, as DNA: TGCAGCGTTGACCTCGGACGGACACAAGAGACCCAGTACTTC. This sequence joins TRBV29-1 and TRBJ2-5; tentative D call: TRBD1 (5 bases). The V gene lost 3 bases and the J gene lost 2 bases, with 13 bases spanning the gap. CDR3 length: 14 residues. CDR1 and CDR2 from the germline V gene are SQVTM and ANQGSEA.

The V call is TRBV27, the J call TRBJ2-7; D unresolved. V lost 5 bases, J lost 3 bases, and 11 bases lay in between. This CDR3 region has 13 residues. Per the germline V gene, CDR1 is MNHEY and CDR2 is SMNVEV (reference sequence). The CDR3 DNA is TGTGCCAGCAGTCTCTCACTTAACTACGAGCAGTACTTC. This gives the protein CASSLSLNYEQYF.

Concerning this clonotype itself: A junction boundary mismatches the germline segment, possibly from a read error. This chain's CDR3 is CAGREQGASYEQYF. The CDR3 DNA sequence: TGTGCCGGCAGAGAACAGGGGGCCTCCTACGAGCAGTACTTC. The gene calls are TRBV2 and TRBJ2-5, with 9 bases identical to TRBD1. The J call may be incorrect, as the DNA end agrees better with TRBJ2-7. There are 14 residues in the CDR3. The germline V gene has CDR1 SNHLY and CDR2 FYNNEI.

The rearrangement joins TRBV6-2 or TRBV6-3 to TRBJ2-1; maybe TRBD2 (5 bases). The V end was cut by 5 bases, the J end by 0 bases, with 11 bases between. Per germline, CDR1 MNHEY and CDR2 SVGEGT. CDR3 length equals 15 residues. The CDR3 here is CASSIGMSSYNEQFF. DNA of the CDR3: TGTGCCAGCAGTATCGGGATGAGCTCCTACAATGAGCAGTTCTTC.

There are many counts of this clonotype. The chain employs TRBV4-1 and TRBJ2-5, with D tentatively TRBD1 (6 bases). The end of the DNA is better explained by TRBJ2-7, so the J call may be wrong. The CDR3 contains 14 residues. Germline V gives CDR1 MGHRA, CDR2 YSYEKL. The CDR3 sequence is CASSQDPGAYEQYF. CDR3 nucleotide sequence: TGCGCCAGCAGCCAGGATCCAGGGGCATACGAGCAGTACTTC.

In its sample, this clonotype was seen a few times. The rearrangement links TRBV20-1 to TRBJ1-2; 8 bases line up with TRBD1. CDR1 DFQATT and CDR2 SNEGSKA come from the germline V gene (reference sequence). The V segment lost 0 bases and the J segment 7 bases; nucleotides outside the gene matches: 10. The CDR3 extends over 15 amino acids. CDR3 region: CSARDAGTGWGGYTF. The CDR3 coding sequence is TGCAGTGCTAGAGACGCCGGGACAGGCTGGGGTGGCTACACCTTC.